This T cell receptor (beta chain) appears in the sequencing data of a study of T cell repertoires in cytomegalovirus infection. In germline, CDR1 is SEHNR, CDR2 FQNEAQ (reference sequence). The CDR3 has 14 residues. V lost 7 bases and J 1 base, leaving 13 bases between the germline ends. Study outcomes and limitations: There were HLA-C-restricted CMV-specific TCR beta clonotypes dominating the ex vivo response. Accumulated public TCR beta family frequency recognized individuals carrying CMV together with the relevant HLA.

TCRdb re-analysed the reads in MiXCR, keeping a single row per CDR3 protein. The top ten hold over 15% of the sample, which has 110,000 to 150,000 distinct CDR3 sequences, about 6.5% seen once. This clonotype was found a few times. Its antigen is as yet unknown. This chain joins TRBV7-9 and TRBJ2-5, with D perhaps matching TRBD1 (6 bases). Sequenced material: PBMCs. The sequence was obtained from a human donor in good health (CMV status not recorded). Some clones in this sample may be carry-over from other donors' samples. CDR3 in DNA: TGTGCCAGCACTCCTGTGGGGGCCCAAGAGACCCAGTACTTC. Translated, it gives CASTPVGAQETQYF.